A single sample gave rise to the 7 T cell receptor beta chains below, sequenced in a study of CD8+ T cells in alopecia areata. Treatment here: oral pan-JAK inhibitor, 5-10 mg twice daily. Reverse transcribed after extraction, RNA yielded cDNA as the sequencing template. Measured with immunoSEQ multiplex PCR; TCRdb has only the in-frame clones, and not every one. The sample carries 150,000 or so clones, 45% to 60% recorded once. The material sequenced was CD8+ T cells sorted from blood, taken at week 4, from a patient treated with tofacitinib. The receptors shown here come from a human donor with alopecia areata.

The chain links TRBV29-1 to TRBJ1-2; no clear D. The CDR3 runs to 13 residues. Trimming shortened V by 2 bases and J by 8 bases, and 15 bases separated the two germline ends. Germline CDR1 and CDR2: SQVTM and ANQGSEA. The CDR3 sequence is CSVERQAGEGYTF. The CDR3 coding sequence is TGCAGCGTTGAAAGGCAGGCCGGGGAGGGCTACACCTTC.

At least ten counts were recorded for this clone. The chain combines TRBV5-8 with TRBJ2-1; TRBD1 matches 7 bases. Per germline, CDR1 SGHTS and CDR2 YDEGEE. The CDR3 consists of 15 residues. Trimming cost V 2 bases and J 2 bases; bases outside gene matches: 4. The DNA of the CDR3 is TGTGCCAGCAGCTTAGAACAGGGGCCCTACAATGAGCAGTTCTTC. Translated, it gives CASSLEQGPYNEQFF.

The chain carries TRBV7-9 and TRBJ2-1, with 7 bases aligning to TRBD2. Germline CDR1 and CDR2: SEHNR and FQNEAQ (reference sequence). With 5 bases clipped from V and 6 bases from J, the junction kept 7 bases outside the gene matches. There are 14 residues in the CDR3. The CDR3 loop is CASSQRASGNEQFF. CDR3 bases: TGTGCCAGCAGCCAACGGGCTAGCGGCAATGAGCAGTTCTTC.

V and J are TRBV6-1 and TRBJ1-5, with 9 bases identical to TRBD1. Germline V CDR1 and CDR2: MNHNS, SASEGT. The length of the CDR3 is 15 residues. V gave up 8 bases and J gave up 2 bases; unmatched junction bases: 7. The CDR3 protein is CASRTGARGNQPQHF. The CDR3 DNA follows: TGTGCCAGCCGGACAGGGGCGCGCGGCAATCAGCCCCAGCATTTT.

This sequence joins TRBV27 and TRBJ1-6, with D possibly TRBD1 on 6 matching bases. In germline, CDR1 is MNHEY, CDR2 SMNVEV (reference sequence). With 4 bases removed from V and 8 bases from J, the gap between germline ends came to 15 bases. The CDR3 covers 15 residues. The CDR3 sequence is CASSWEGEGYSPLHF. The CDR3, as DNA: TGTGCCAGCAGTTGGGAGGGGGAGGGCTATTCACCCCTCCACTTT.

The chain recombines TRBV4-3 with TRBJ1-5; D remains unclear. CDR1 is LGHNA and CDR2 is YSLEER in the germline V gene. This CDR3 comprises 15 residues. V was cut by 0 bases and J by 5 bases, with 11 bases left in between. CDR3 nucleotides: TGCGCCAGCAGCCAAGATCGGGCAGCACATCAGCCCCAGCATTTT. Translated: CASSQDRAAHQPQHF.

The chain links TRBV5-1 to TRBJ2-6; either TRBD1 or TRBD2 may fit D (5 bases each). Trimming removed 2 bases from V and 0 bases from J, with 12 bases in between. Per germline, CDR1 SGHRS and CDR2 YFSETQ. The CDR3 consists of 17 residues. The chain's CDR3 is CASSLRDARSGANVLTF. The DNA for the CDR3 is TGCGCCAGCAGCTTAAGGGACGCACGCTCTGGGGCCAACGTCCTGACTTTC. The variable domain in full, completed from reference TRBV5-1 and TRBJ2-6, reads KAGVTQTPRYLIKTRGQQVTLSCSPISGHRSVSWYQQTPGQGLQFLFEYFSETQRNKGNFPGRFSGRQFSNSRSEMNVSTLELGDSALYLCASSLRDARSGANVLTFGAGSRLTVL.